The source of this T cell receptor beta chain is a study of CD8+CD57+ T cells in acquired aplastic anemia. In the study overall: When averaged, DNA from sorted CD4+ and CD8+ cells came to 2.5 to 3.5 ug. Healthy donors averaged approximately 9.9 million reads for CD4+ cells.

The CDR3 runs 14 residues. Germline V gene sequence: CDR1 MNHEY, CDR2 SMNVEV (reference sequence). The junction had 2 bases not matched to a gene; V was cut back by 2 bases and J by 3 bases. Study-level findings and limits: Patients and controls shared 25 to 30 CD8+ CDR3 sequences, highly expressed in patients. CD8+ Simpson's diversity showed no significant patient-control difference.

This clonotype was picked up a small number of times. Antigen: not known. The study profiled TCR beta VDJ and CDR3 using genomic DNA as template. TCRdb redid the calling of the reads with MiXCR, one entry per CDR3 protein. The sample holds around 190,000 distinct CDR3 sequences, around 60% seen once. Sequenced: sorted CD4+, CD8+, or CD8+CD57+ T cells (not recorded which) from PBMCs. The chain uses TRBV27 and TRBJ2-7; 9 nucleotides match TRBD2. The receptor comes from a human donor in good health. CDR3 sequence reads: CASSLGSGGYEQYF. The CDR3 DNA reads TGTGCCAGCAGTTTAGGTAGCGGGGGCTACGAGCAGTACTTC.